The 21 T cell receptor beta chains listed next were all sequenced from one sample in a study of control samples from healthy donors and cancer patients. This table comes from immunoSEQ multiplex PCR, and its TCRdb copy is limited to in-frame clones, with some not included. The sample lists 150,000 to 180,000 clones; 85% to 95% were seen once. Input material: blood. These receptors all come from a man aged 35-49 years in good health.

This sequence joins TRBV7-8 and TRBJ1-2; D is possibly TRBD1 (6 bases). Germline V gene data show CDR1 as SGHVS and CDR2 as FQNEAQ. Trimming took 3 bases from V and 7 from J, leaving 12 bases between them. The CDR3 runs 13 residues. CDR3 nucleotides: TGTGCCAGCAGCTTGGCGACAGGAATTGGCTACACCTTC. Protein product: CASSLATGIGYTF.

V and J are TRBV19 and TRBJ1-2, with D uncertain. The CDR3 extends over 11 amino acids. The ends were cut back, 7 bases at V and 4 bases at J, with 7 bases in the middle. The germline V gene has CDR1 LNHDA and CDR2 SQIVND (reference sequence). The CDR3 spells CASMGVYGYTF. In DNA form, the CDR3 reads TGTGCCAGTATGGGAGTCTATGGCTACACCTTC.

This chain links TRBV4-3 with TRBJ1-4; D gene ambiguous. Germline V gives CDR1 LGHNA, CDR2 YSLEER. The CDR3 covers 15 residues. The ends were cut back, 5 bases at V and 5 bases at J, with 15 bases in the middle. The chain's CDR3 is CASSEGGSQNEKLFF. The CDR3 bases are TGCGCCAGCAGCGAAGGAGGCAGCCAAAATGAAAAACTGTTTTTT.

Worth noting for this clone: At the DNA level, this CDR3 is encoded by other sequences in the same sample as well. The chain links TRBV27 to TRBJ1-1; possibly TRBD1 for D (6 bases). The CDR3 spans 13 residues. Germline V lookup: CDR1 MNHEY, CDR2 SMNVEV (reference sequence). Trimming removed 8 bases from V and 4 bases from J, with 14 bases in between. The CDR3 reads CASSLRGGTEAFF. The DNA for the CDR3 is TGTGCCAGCTCTCTTAGGGGGGGCACTGAAGCTTTCTTT.

The chain employs TRBV6-5 and TRBJ1-3; TRBD1 matches at 8 bases. V lost 5 bases, J lost 0 bases, and 3 bases stayed unmatched. The CDR3 length is 15 residues. Germline V gives CDR1 MNHEY, CDR2 SVGAGI. CDR3 nucleotide sequence: TGTGCCAGCAGTCCAACAGGGGGCTCTGGAAACACCATATATTTT. This gives the protein CASSPTGGSGNTIYF.

V is TRBV6-1 and J is TRBJ2-5, with D perhaps TRBD1 or TRBD2 (6 bases each). The CDR3 runs 15 residues. The V gene lost 3 bases and the J gene lost 5 bases, with 16 bases spanning the gap. Germline V gene lookup returns CDR1 MNHNS and CDR2 SASEGT. CDR3: CASSEASGAYETQYF. The CDR3 DNA reads as TGTGCCAGCAGTGAGGCGTCGGGGGCTTACGAGACCCAGTACTTC.

In regard to this clone: Different DNA sequences within this sample yield the same CDR3. This chain links TRBV3-1 (or the pseudogene TRBV3-2) with TRBJ2-5; TRBD2 might be the D (6 bases). The CDR3 totals 12 residues. V gave up 4 bases and J gave up 5 bases, with 8 bases separating them. Germline V gives CDR1 LGHDT, CDR2 YNNKEL (reference sequence). The CDR3 region has the DNA TGTGCCAGCAGCCGACTAGGGGAGACCCAGTACTTC. This codes for CASSRLGETQYF.

This chain uses TRBV7-2 with TRBJ2-1, with 12 bases that match TRBD2. V gave up 5 bases and J gave up 0 bases; unmatched junction bases: 5. Germline CDR1 reads SGHTA; CDR2 reads FQGNSA. This CDR3 comprises 17 residues. CDR3 sequence reads: CASSPTTSGSSYNEQFF. The CDR3 region has the DNA TGTGCCAGCAGCCCTACGACTAGCGGGAGCTCCTACAATGAGCAGTTCTTC.

Comment on this clone: Other DNA sequences in this specimen translate into the identical CDR3. This sequence joins TRBV19 and TRBJ1-5; tentatively, D is TRBD1 (5 bases). CDR1 and CDR2 from the germline V gene are LNHDA and SQIVND (reference sequence). Between the trimmed V and J ends, which lost 9 bases and 6 bases, there was a span of 24 bases. This CDR3 comprises 16 residues. For the CDR3, the DNA is TGTGCCAGCCGCCCCCCCGGGCAAACAGGTAGTCAGCCCCAGCATTTT. Translation gives CASRPPGQTGSQPQHF.

The chain is built from TRBV24-1 and TRBJ1-1; D gene uncertain. The germline V gene has CDR1 KGHDR and CDR2 SFDVKD. The CDR3 has 15 residues. V shed 6 bases and J shed 0 bases, with 13 bases lying between them. CDR3 residues: CATSNREPLNTEAFF. Here the CDR3 DNA reads TGTGCCACCAGTAATAGGGAACCTTTGAACACTGAAGCTTTCTTT.

This clone was seen only a few times. The chain couples TRBV19 to TRBJ1-1; D not certain. The germline V and J ends were trimmed by 2 bases and 6 bases, with 10 bases remaining between them. Germline-derived CDR1 and CDR2 are LNHDA and SQIVND (reference sequence). The CDR3 runs 13 residues. The CDR3 DNA reads TGTGCCAGTAGTATAAGGCTCTCCGCTGAAGCTTTCTTT. Its protein is CASSIRLSAEAFF. The full variable domain, in which reference TRBV19 and TRBJ1-1 provide the parts outside the CDR3, is DGGITQSPKYLFRKEGQNVTLSCEQNLNHDAMYWYRQDPGQGLRLIYYSQIVNDFQKGDIAEGYSVSREKKESFPLTVTSAQKNPTAFYLCASSIRLSAEAFFGQGTRLTVV.

The V and J genes are TRBV7-2 and TRBJ1-5; D is uncertain. Germline loops: CDR1 SGHTA, CDR2 FQGNSA. This CDR3 region has 12 residues. The ends were cut back, 4 bases at V and 6 bases at J, with 7 bases in the middle. CDR3 nucleotides: TGTGCCAGCAGCTCCGCCGGTCAGCCCCAGCATTTT. Protein: CASSSAGQPQHF.

This clone turned up a few times. The same CDR3 also results from other DNA sequences found in this sample. This rearrangement joins TRBV19 to TRBJ1-5; 10 nucleotides align to TRBD1. J lost 4 bases, V lost 3 bases, and 0 bases had no gene match. The V gene's germline CDR1 is LNHDA and CDR2 SQIVND (reference sequence). The CDR3 is made up of 14 amino acids. CDR3 nucleotides: TGTGCCAGTAGTATGGGACAGGGGAATCAGCCCCAGCATTTT. It encodes CASSMGQGNQPQHF.

V usage is TRBV5-6 and J usage is TRBJ1-2, with no clear D. The CDR3 totals 12 residues. Trimming cost V 5 bases and J 8 bases, with 13 bases left between them. Germline V lookup: CDR1 SGHDT, CDR2 YYEEEE. CDR3 bases: TGTGCCAGCAGTCCCGTTACGGGGGGCTACACCTTC. Its translation: CASSPVTGGYTF.

This clone was observed once. V is TRBV6-1 and J is TRBJ1-2; D unresolved. CDR3 size: 14 residues. The germline V gene encodes CDR1 MNHNS and CDR2 SASEGT. V was shortened by 1 base and J by 2 bases, with 8 bases between the two germline ends. The CDR3, as DNA: TGTGCCAGCAGTGAAGGTGGACGGAACTATGGCTACACCTTC. It codes for CASSEGGRNYGYTF.

The CDR3 reads CASSLIPDSEKLFF. DNA of the CDR3: TGTGCCAGCAGTCTTATCCCGGACAGTGAAAAACTGTTTTTT. V is TRBV3-1 (or the pseudogene TRBV3-2) and J is TRBJ1-4, with a weak D call TRBD1 (6 bases). V lost 6 bases to trimming and J lost 7 bases, with 15 bases between them. CDR3 size: 14 residues. Germline-derived CDR1 and CDR2 are LGHDT and YNNKEL (reference sequence).

In this sample, this clone turned up once. The genes are TRBV28 and TRBJ1-2, with a possible D match to TRBD1 (6 bases). This CDR3 is 12 amino acids long. CDR1 is MDHEN and CDR2 is SYDVKM in the germline V gene. Trimming shortened V by 8 bases and J by 6 bases, and 13 bases separated the two germline ends. The chain's CDR3 is CASQFTGNGYTF. CDR3 in DNA: TGTGCCAGCCAATTTACAGGGAATGGCTACACCTTC.

The J gene is TRBJ1-1, the V gene TRBV5-1; D is perhaps TRBD1 (5 bases). CDR3 length equals 15 residues. Germline V gene sequence: CDR1 SGHRS, CDR2 YFSETQ. Trimming removed 4 bases from V and 5 bases from J, with 18 bases in between. The CDR3 protein is CASSLPPGVETEAFF. CDR3 coding DNA: TGCGCCAGCAGCCTCCCTCCGGGGGTCGAGACTGAAGCTTTCTTT. Together with reference TRBV5-1 and TRBJ1-1, the CDR3 gives the full variable domain: KAGVTQTPRYLIKTRGQQVTLSCSPISGHRSVSWYQQTPGQGLQFLFEYFSETQRNKGNFPGRFSGRQFSNSRSEMNVSTLELGDSALYLCASSLPPGVETEAFFGQGTRLTVV.

Comment on this clone: The junction does not match germline at one end; this may be a read error. This chain joins TRBV30 and TRBJ1-2, with a possible D match to TRBD1 (5 bases). The length of the CDR3 is 16 residues. The germline V gene has CDR1 GTSNPN and CDR2 SVGIG (reference sequence). Here the CDR3 reads CARSDPRGGANYGYTF. As DNA, the CDR3 is TGTGCCCGGAGCGACCCACGCGGAGGGGCCAACTATGGCTACACCTTC.

V usage is TRBV19 and J usage is TRBJ2-5; possibly TRBD1 for D (5 bases). Germline V gives CDR1 LNHDA, CDR2 SQIVND (reference sequence). The CDR3 spans 14 residues. Trimming removed 2 bases from V and 2 bases from J, with 9 bases in between. The CDR3: CASSINRKQETQYF. DNA for the CDR3: TGTGCCAGTAGTATAAACAGGAAACAAGAGACCCAGTACTTC. Supplemented by reference TRBV19 and TRBJ2-5, the full variable domain reads DGGITQSPKYLFRKEGQNVTLSCEQNLNHDAMYWYRQDPGQGLRLIYYSQIVNDFQKGDIAEGYSVSREKKESFPLTVTSAQKNPTAFYLCASSINRKQETQYFGPGTRLLVL.

This chain uses TRBV28 with TRBJ1-2; 8 nucleotides agree with TRBD1. This CDR3 spans 14 amino acids. The J segment lost 8 bases and the V segment lost 5 bases, leaving 10 bases of the junction unmatched. Germline CDR1 and CDR2: MDHEN and SYDVKM. This CDR3 reads CASSPQGAVYGYTF. CDR3 in DNA: TGTGCCAGCAGTCCCCAGGGGGCTGTATACGGCTACACCTTC.